The source of this T cell receptor (beta chain) is a study of cytomegalovirus exposure and HLA in healthy donors. CDR3 length: 13 amino acids. V lost 2 bases to trimming and J lost 6 bases, with 8 bases between them. CDR1 is MNHEY, CDR2 SVGAGI, per germline. General study findings and limits: TCR beta V segments were, for the most part, productive about 87% or about 30% of the time in an earlier analysis. Presence/absence results assume similar sequencing depth per donor, which may not hold. Usually a TCR sequence was rare, but some public TCRs were found in many donors.

A word on this clone: Its antigen is still unknown.

Donors sampled were nominally healthy, though unrecorded immune exposures were likely. PCR employed 60 Vbeta and 13 Jbeta primers. Method: immunoSEQ multiplex PCR; TCRdb's copy keeps in-frame clones and lacks some. The sample has some 150,000 clones; more than 60% are singletons. The source material was PBMCs. The sequence came from a female donor in good health and CMV-seronegative. The J gene is TRBJ2-1, the V gene TRBV6-5; D is ambiguous. Here the CDR3 DNA reads TGTGCCAGCAGTTACGGGCAGTCCAATGAGCAGTTCTTC. Its protein product is CASSYGQSNEQFF.